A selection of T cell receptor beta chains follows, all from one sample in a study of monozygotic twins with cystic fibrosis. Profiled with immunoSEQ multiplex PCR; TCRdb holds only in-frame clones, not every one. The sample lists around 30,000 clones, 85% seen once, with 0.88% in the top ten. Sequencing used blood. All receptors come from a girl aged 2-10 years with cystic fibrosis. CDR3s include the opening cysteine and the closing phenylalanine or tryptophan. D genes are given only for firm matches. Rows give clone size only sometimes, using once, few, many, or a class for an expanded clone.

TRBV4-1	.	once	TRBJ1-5	TGCGCCAGCAGCCAAGATAACCGGCGACAACCAAATCAGCCCCAGCATTTT	CASSQDNRRQPNQPQHF
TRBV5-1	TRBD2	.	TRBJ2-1	TGCGCCAGCAGCTTGACTAGCGGGCCTTGGGGTTACAATGAGCAGTTCTTC	CASSLTSGPWGYNEQFF
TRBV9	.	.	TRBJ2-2	TGTGCCAGCAGCGTAGATTTGCCCCCCGGGGAGCTGTTTTTT	CASSVDLPPGELFF
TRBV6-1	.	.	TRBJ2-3	TGTGCCAGCAGTGAAGCGGGGGCATTCGCAGATACGCAGTATTTT	CASSEAGAFADTQYF
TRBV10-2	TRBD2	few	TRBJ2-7	TGCGCCAGCAGTGAACTGACCGGGACTAGCGGGAGGATTGGCTACGAGCAGTACTTC	CASSELTGTSGRIGYEQYF
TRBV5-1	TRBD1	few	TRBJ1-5	TGCGCCAGCAGCTTGGAAGGGACAGACTATCAGCCCCAGCATTTT	CASSLEGTDYQPQHF
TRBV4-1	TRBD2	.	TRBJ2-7	TGCGCCAGCAGCCTGTCACTAGCGGGGGGGGCCTACGAGCAGTACTTC	CASSLSLAGGAYEQYF
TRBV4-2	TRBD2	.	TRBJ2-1	TGTGCCAGCACCACGAAACCTCTAGCGGGAGCAGGTAATGAGCAGTTCTTC	CASTTKPLAGAGNEQFF
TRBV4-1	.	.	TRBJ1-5	TGCGCCAGCAGCCAAGGGCAGGGCCTTAATCAGCCCCAGCATTTT	CASSQGQGLNQPQHF
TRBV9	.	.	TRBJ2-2	TGTGCCAGCAGCGTAGCGGGCGGTGGGGCTACGAACACCGGGGAGCTGTTTTTT	CASSVAGGGATNTGELFF
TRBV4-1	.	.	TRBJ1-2	TGCGCCAGCAGCCAAGATCAGCCAACTAACTATGGCTACACCTTC	CASSQDQPTNYGYTF
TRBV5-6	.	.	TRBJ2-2	TGTGCCAGCAGCTTAGCCAATCGCCGGGAGGAGCTGTTTTTT	CASSLANRREELFF
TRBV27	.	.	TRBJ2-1	TGTGCCAGCACCCATCTCCGGGCAGCCTCCTACAATGAGCAGTTCTTC	CASTHLRAASYNEQFF
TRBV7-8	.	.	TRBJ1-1	TGTGCCAGCAGCTTAACAAGGGGAATCGGCACTGAAGCTTTCTTT	CASSLTRGIGTEAFF
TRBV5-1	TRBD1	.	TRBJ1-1	TGCGCCAGCAGCTCCGGACAGGGAGTTGAAGCTTTCTTT	CASSSGQGVEAFF
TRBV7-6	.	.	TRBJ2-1	TGTGCCAGCAGTCAAATCGGGACTCAGACCTACAATGAGCAGTTCTTC	CASSQIGTQTYNEQFF
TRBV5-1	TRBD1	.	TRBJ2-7	TGCGCCAGCAGCTTGACAGGGGCCCACGAGCAGTACTTC	CASSLTGAHEQYF
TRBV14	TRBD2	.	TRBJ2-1	TGTGCCAGCAGCCAAGTGGCGGGAGGCTCGAATGAGCAGTTCTTC	CASSQVAGGSNEQFF
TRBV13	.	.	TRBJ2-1	TGTGCCAGCAGCTTAGGGACAGGTCTCGACAATGAGCAGTTCTTC	CASSLGTGLDNEQFF
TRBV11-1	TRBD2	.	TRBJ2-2	TGTGCCAGCAGCCTCGCGGGAAGCGGGGTTACCGGGGAGCTGTTTTTT	CASSLAGSGVTGELFF
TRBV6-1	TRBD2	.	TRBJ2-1	TGTGCCAGCAGTGTCCTAGCGGGAGCCTACAATGAGCAGTTCTTC	CASSVLAGAYNEQFF
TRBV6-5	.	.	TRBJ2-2	TGTGCCAGCAGTTATTCAGGGCCGAACACCGGGGAGCTGTTTTTT	CASSYSGPNTGELFF
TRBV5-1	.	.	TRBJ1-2	TGCGCCAGCAGCTTGGCCTGGGACTCAGGAGGCTACACCTTC	CASSLAWDSGGYTF
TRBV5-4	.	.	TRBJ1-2	TGTGCCAGCAGCCCCTTCGCACAGGACTATGGCTACACCTTC	CASSPFAQDYGYTF
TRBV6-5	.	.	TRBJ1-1	TGTGCCAGCAGTTACTTCCAGGGGTTCATGAACACTGAAGCTTTCTTT	CASSYFQGFMNTEAFF
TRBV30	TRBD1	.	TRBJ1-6	TGTGCCTGGAGACAGGGGGCGCGGTCACCCCTCCACTTT	CAWRQGARSPLHF
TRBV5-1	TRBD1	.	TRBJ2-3	TGCGCCAGCAGCTTGGTCGGGACAGGGAGCCCAGATACGCAGTATTTT	CASSLVGTGSPDTQYF
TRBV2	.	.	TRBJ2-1	TGTGCCAGCACCGGGACCCGGGGCAATGAGCAGTTCTTC	CASTGTRGNEQFF
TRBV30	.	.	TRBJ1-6	TGTGCCTGGGTAGCCAGGGGTATAGGGTTGAGTCGGGCCGAGAAGGGGGGTAATTCACCCCTCCACTTT	CAWVARGIGLSRAEKGGNSPLHF
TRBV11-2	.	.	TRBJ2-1	TGTGCCAGCAGCTTAGATGGGGCAGATACGGATGAGCAGTTCTTC	CASSLDGADTDEQFF
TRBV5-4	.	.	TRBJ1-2	TGTGCCAGCAGCTTGGACGGGCAGGGATACTATGGCTACACCTTC	CASSLDGQGYYGYTF
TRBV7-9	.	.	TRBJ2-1	TGTGCCAGCAGCTTAGGGGAATACAATGAGCAGTTCTTC	CASSLGEYNEQFF
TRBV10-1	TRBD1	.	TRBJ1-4	TGCGCCAGCAGTACAGGGGCGTCAGGAGAAAAACTGTTTTTT	CASSTGASGEKLFF
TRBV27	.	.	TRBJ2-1	TGTGCCAGCACTATCCGGTTTGGGGTGGATGAGCAGTTCTTC	CASTIRFGVDEQFF
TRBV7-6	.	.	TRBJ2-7	TGTGCCAGCAGCCCAACCTACGAGCAGTACTTC	CASSPTYEQYF
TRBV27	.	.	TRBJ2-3	TGTGCCAGCAGCGCGGGCAGGGTGGATACGCAGTATTTT	CASSAGRVDTQYF
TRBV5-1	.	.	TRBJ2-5	TGCGCCAGCAGCTTGGCGGGGGGCGGGAAAGAGACCCAGTACTTC	CASSLAGGGKETQYF
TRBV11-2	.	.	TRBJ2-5	TGTGCCAGCAGCTTAGTAGAGACCCAGTACTTC	CASSLVETQYF
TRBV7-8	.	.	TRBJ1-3	TGTGCCAGCAGCTTAGAGGCCCGCTCTGGAAACACCATATATTTT	CASSLEARSGNTIYF
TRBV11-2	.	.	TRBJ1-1	TGTGCCAGCAGCTCTACGAACACTGAAGCTTTCTTT	CASSSTNTEAFF
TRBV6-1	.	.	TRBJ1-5	TGTGCCAGCAGTGACGTAGGTCAGCCCCAGCATTTT	CASSDVGQPQHF
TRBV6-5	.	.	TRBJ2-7	TGTGCCAGCAGAAAACAGGGAACCTACGAGCAGTACTTC	CASRKQGTYEQYF
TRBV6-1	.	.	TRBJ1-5	TGTGCCAGCTCAAAGGGTCGTAATCAGCCCCAGCATTTT	CASSKGRNQPQHF
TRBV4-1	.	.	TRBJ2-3	TGCGCCAGCAGACCAGACCCAAGCACAGATACGCAGTATTTT	CASRPDPSTDTQYF
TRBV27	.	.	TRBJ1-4	TGTGCCAGCAGTGAACAACCTAAAGGGGAAAAACTGTTTTTT	CASSEQPKGEKLFF
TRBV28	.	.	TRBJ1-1	TGTGCCAGCACCCGTGAGACTGATGGGACTGAAGCTTTCTTT	CASTRETDGTEAFF
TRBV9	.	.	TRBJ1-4	TGTGCCAGCTCCCGAGACAGCCGTAATGAAAAACTGTTTTTT	CASSRDSRNEKLFF
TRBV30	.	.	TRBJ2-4	TGTGCCTGGAGTTCCTCAGGGTTGGCGACGGCCAAAAACATTCAGTACTTC	CAWSSSGLATAKNIQYF
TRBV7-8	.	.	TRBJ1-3	TGTGCCAGCAGCAAAACAGGCTTCTCTGGAAACACCATATATTTT	CASSKTGFSGNTIYF
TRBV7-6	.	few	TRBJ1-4	TGTGCCAGCAGTTCAGGCCCTAATGAAAAACTGTTTTTT	CASSSGPNEKLFF
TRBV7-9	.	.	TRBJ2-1	TGTGCCAGCAGCATTGGTCAAATAAATTACAATGAGCAGTTCTTC	CASSIGQINYNEQFF
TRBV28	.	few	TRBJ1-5	TGTGCCAGCAGCCCCCAGGGCTCGGGCAATCAGCCCCAGCATTTT	CASSPQGSGNQPQHF